This T cell receptor (beta chain) was obtained from a study of cytomegalovirus exposure and HLA in healthy donors. General observations from the study: Later findings reportedly placed an Asian-associated ancestry cluster below the roughly 700-donor mean for N-insertions.

The PCR ran on 60 Vbeta and 13 Jbeta primers. Only in-frame clones appear in the TCRdb table, and some are missing; sequencing was by immunoSEQ multiplex PCR. There are some 190,000 clones in the sample; about 10% occur only once, and over 1% lies in the top ten. The CDR3 has 14 residues. The V and J ends lost 6 bases and 4 bases respectively, with 17 bases between them. Germline loops: CDR1 SGHDT, CDR2 YYEEEE. This clone was observed a handful of times. What it recognizes is unknown. The TCR was taken from a woman aged 30 to 39 in good health and CMV-seropositive. What was sequenced was PBMCs. This sequence joins TRBV5-6 and TRBJ2-7; tentative D call: TRBD1 (5 bases). The CDR3 coding sequence is TGTGCCAGCACCATAAATGCCAGGGAATACGAGCAGTACTTC. Its translation is CASTINAREYEQYF.